This paragraph covers one T cell receptor (beta chain) sequence. This clonotype was counted only a few times. Its antigen is not yet known. No much larger clonotype is one base removed from it; base qualities were not supplied. From its cysteine to its phenylalanine, the CDR3 spans 12 amino acids. Only CDR3 DNA is held: 36 bases, read in frame from base 1. V loses 8 bases, J loses 3 bases, and the germline ends lie 12 bases apart. CDR1 and CDR2 were assigned from the germline V gene as SQVTM and ANQGSEA. Library creation used RT-PCR. The reads were generated on an Illumina MiSeq. Using fastp trimming at Q25 and MiXCR clonotype assembly, TCRdb reanalyzed the public sequencing data and kept in-frame beta chains. Records with the same CDR3 protein are collapsed into one entry carrying the most frequent genes and DNA. This sample is represented by about 680,000 distinct CDR3 sequences; approximately 14% of them were singletons. The ten biggest clones cover roughly 4% of the sample.

This sample was taken from a study (dated by TCRdb to about 2016). The chain was built from TRBV29-1 and TRBJ2-3; a tentative D call is TRBD1 (6 bases match). The TCR sequence derives from a female donor in good health, serving as a healthy control. The sequenced sample consisted of memory CD4+ T cells from blood. Here the CDR3 is given as CSTRDTTDTQYF. The DNA sequence is given as TGCAGCACCCGGGACACAACAGATACGCAGTATTTT.